These T cell receptor beta chains were read from a single sample in a study of Ad26.COV2.S vaccination and SARS-CoV-2 variants. Profiling relied on immunoSEQ multiplex PCR, and the TCRdb table lists in-frame clones only, not all of them. The repertoire includes around 94,000 clones, roughly 80% of them detected once, and about 18% sits in the top ten. This specimen consisted of peripheral blood, obtained after recovery from COVID-19. The source is a human donor who had recovered from COVID-19. Each CDR3 is given with its conserved first and last residue. Each record gives: clone size, V gene, D gene, J gene, CDR3 protein, CDR3 DNA. The D gene is left open where the match is weak. Some rows have no size entry. The others give once, few or many, or a class for an expanded clone.

size: once; V: TRBV6-5; D: NA; J: TRBJ2-7; CDR3: CASSYTQGIEQYF; DNA: TGTGCCAGCAGTTACACCCAAGGAATCGAGCAGTACTTC
size: once; V: TRBV2; D: NA; J: TRBJ2-5; CDR3: CASSRGATYQETQYF; DNA: TGTGCCAGCAGTCGGGGGGCCACCTATCAAGAGACCCAGTACTTC
size: NA; V: TRBV5-6; D: NA; J: TRBJ2-5; CDR3: CASSLIRGQKETQYF; DNA: TGTGCCAGCAGCTTGATTCGCGGACAGAAGGAGACCCAGTACTTC
size: once; V: TRBV5-1; D: TRBD2; J: TRBJ2-1; CDR3: CASSQGTSGGLGEQFF; DNA: TGCGCCAGCAGCCAAGGGACTAGCGGGGGACTGGGTGAGCAGTTCTTC
size: NA; V: TRBV5-1; D: NA; J: TRBJ1-4; CDR3: CASSWGGTNEKLFF; DNA: TGCGCCAGCAGCTGGGGGGGAACTAATGAAAAACTGTTTTTT
size: NA; V: TRBV19; D: TRBD1; J: TRBJ2-7; CDR3: CASTQGAAYEQYF; DNA: TGTGCCAGTACACAGGGGGCGGCATACGAGCAGTACTTC
size: NA; V: TRBV5-5; D: TRBD1; J: TRBJ1-6; CDR3: CASRIRDRANSPLHF; DNA: TGTGCCAGCAGAATCAGGGACAGGGCAAATTCACCCCTCCACTTT
size: NA; V: TRBV6-5; D: NA; J: TRBJ1-5; CDR3: CASVRVEGQPQHF; DNA: TGTGCCAGCGTGAGGGTGGAGGGACAGCCCCAGCATTTT
size: NA; V: TRBV2; D: NA; J: TRBJ2-6; CDR3: CASSEGDSGANVLTF; DNA: TGTGCCAGCAGTGAAGGTGACTCTGGGGCCAACGTCCTGACTTTC
size: NA; V: TRBV2; D: NA; J: TRBJ1-5; CDR3: CASSEALSGTAYSNQPQHF; DNA: TGTGCCAGCAGTGAAGCGCTTTCCGGGACGGCGTATAGCAATCAGCCCCAGCATTTT
size: NA; V: TRBV5-6; D: NA; J: TRBJ2-7; CDR3: CATSTFYSYEQYF; DNA: TGTGCCACTTCGACCTTTTACTCCTACGAGCAGTACTTC
size: NA; V: TRBV6-6; D: NA; J: TRBJ1-1; CDR3: CASSRRWDAKRNTEAFF; DNA: TGTGCCAGCAGTCGAAGGTGGGACGCAAAGAGGAACACTGAAGCTTTCTTT
size: NA; V: TRBV7-9; D: NA; J: TRBJ1-1; CDR3: CASSSKQGGTEAFF; DNA: TGTGCCAGCAGCTCCAAACAGGGCGGCACTGAAGCTTTCTTT
size: once; V: TRBV3-1/TRBV3-2; D: NA; J: TRBJ2-7; CDR3: CASSHTQGSPSYEQYF; DNA: TGTGCCAGCAGCCATACACAGGGAAGCCCGTCTTACGAGCAGTACTTC
size: NA; V: TRBV11-2; D: NA; J: TRBJ1-2; CDR3: CASSNIGGYTF; DNA: TGTGCCAGCAGCAACATAGGTGGCTACACCTTC
size: once; V: TRBV6-2/TRBV6-3; D: NA; J: TRBJ2-5; CDR3: CASSLWGRETQYF; DNA: TGTGCCAGCAGTTTATGGGGAAGAGAGACCCAGTACTTC
size: NA; V: TRBV6-5; D: TRBD1; J: TRBJ2-2; CDR3: CASSYFGTGVTGELFF; DNA: TGTGCCAGCAGTTATTTTGGGACAGGGGTCACCGGGGAGCTGTTTTTT
size: few; V: TRBV10-3; D: NA; J: TRBJ1-1; CDR3: CAISPGPQAAEAFF; DNA: TGTGCCATCAGTCCGGGCCCCCAGGCGGCTGAAGCTTTCTTT
size: NA; V: TRBV2; D: NA; J: TRBJ1-3; CDR3: CASSERMSSGNTIYF; DNA: TGTGCCAGCAGTGAAAGGATGAGCTCTGGAAACACCATATATTTT
size: NA; V: TRBV9; D: TRBD1; J: TRBJ1-1; CDR3: CASSDSWTGGMNTEAFF; DNA: TGTGCCAGCAGCGACAGTTGGACAGGCGGAATGAACACTGAAGCTTTCTTT
size: NA; V: TRBV11-2; D: NA; J: TRBJ1-2; CDR3: CASSPGRTYGGYTF; DNA: TGTGCCAGCAGCCCAGGGAGGACTTACGGTGGCTACACCTTC
size: NA; V: TRBV2; D: TRBD1; J: TRBJ2-5; CDR3: CASSVEGAGETQYF; DNA: TGTGCCAGCAGTGTCGAGGGGGCTGGAGAGACCCAGTACTTC
size: NA; V: TRBV10-3; D: TRBD2; J: TRBJ2-5; CDR3: CAISGGNQETQYF; DNA: TGTGCCATTAGCGGGGGGAATCAAGAGACCCAGTACTTC